The clone carrying this T cell receptor beta chain was picked up many times. The antigen remains unidentified. The cDNA was generated by 5'RACE with 10-nucleotide random UMIs. TCRdb called the 5' RACE reads again in MiXCR, with one record for every CDR3 protein. This sample carries around 70,000 distinct CDR3 sequences, around 5.2% of them seen once, and the ten largest clones take 6.5% to 9%. This entry comes from a study of neurological immune-mediated disorders. Study findings and constraints: One cluster of related CDR3 sequences contained, by phylogenetic grouping, the repertoires of 18 of 34 multiple sclerosis patients and formed a possible signature. No CDR3 amino acid sequences recurred among expanded clones across subjects, suggesting private repertoires in all groups.

CDR3 length: 15 amino acids. Unmatched junction bases numbered 5, after V lost 3 bases and J lost 9 bases. In germline, CDR1 is SGHTA, CDR2 FQGNSA. Material for sequencing was PBMCs. The TCR originated in a man between 18 and 29 years old with multiple sclerosis. The chain is built from TRBV7-2 and TRBJ2-1; TRBD2 matches at 13 bases. CDR3 nucleotide sequence: TGTGCCAGCAGCTTGGGACTAGCGGGGTTAGGTGAGCAGTTCTTC. This translates into CASSLGLAGLGEQFF.